This T cell receptor (beta chain) was retrieved from a study of blood T cell repertoires in COVID-19. Overall study: Nucleic acid was either cDNA or gDNA, and it came from T cells, B-cell-depleted T cells, or PBMCs.

The Seattle site enrolled patients during active infection and followed them longitudinally. In the source study's methods: Estimates of nucleated cell counts were drawn from the amplification of reference gene primers. The assay was immunoSEQ multiplex PCR, and TCRdb's table has in-frame clones only and misses some. That table gives V, J and clone size, and the DNA gave D and trimming. The sample consists of about 88,000 clones, less than 95% of them appearing once. This TCR came from a man between 18 and 35 years old with COVID-19, enrolled during active disease. Source material: peripheral blood.

CDR3 loop: CASSPRGNQETQYF. CDR3 DNA sequence: TGTGCCAGCTCACCGCGTGGTAACCAAGAGACCCAGTACTTC. The J gene is TRBJ2-5, the V gene TRBV18; D uncertain. The CDR3 length is 14 residues. Germline CDR1 KGHSH, CDR2 LQKENI. V gave up 3 bases and J gave up 0 bases, with 8 bases separating them.